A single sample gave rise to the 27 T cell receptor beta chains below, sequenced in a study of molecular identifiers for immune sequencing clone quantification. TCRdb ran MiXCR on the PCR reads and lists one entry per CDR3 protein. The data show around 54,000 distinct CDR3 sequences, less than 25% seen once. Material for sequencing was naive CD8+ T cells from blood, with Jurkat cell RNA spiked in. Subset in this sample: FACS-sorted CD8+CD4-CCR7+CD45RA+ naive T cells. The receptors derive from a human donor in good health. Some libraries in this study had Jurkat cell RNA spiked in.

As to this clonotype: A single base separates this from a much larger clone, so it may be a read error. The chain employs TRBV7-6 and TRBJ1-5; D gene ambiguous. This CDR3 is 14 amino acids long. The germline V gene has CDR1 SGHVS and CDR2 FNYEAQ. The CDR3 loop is CASSLDGNNQPQRF. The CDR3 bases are TGTGCCAGCAGCTTAGATGGCAACAATCAGCCCCAGCGTTTT.

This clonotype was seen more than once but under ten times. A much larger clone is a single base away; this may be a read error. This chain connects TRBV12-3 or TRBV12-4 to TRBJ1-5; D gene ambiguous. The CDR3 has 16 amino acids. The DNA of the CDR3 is TGTGCCGGCAGTTTAGCGAACGATTATAGCAATCAGCCCCAGCATTTT. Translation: CAGSLANDYSNQPQHF.

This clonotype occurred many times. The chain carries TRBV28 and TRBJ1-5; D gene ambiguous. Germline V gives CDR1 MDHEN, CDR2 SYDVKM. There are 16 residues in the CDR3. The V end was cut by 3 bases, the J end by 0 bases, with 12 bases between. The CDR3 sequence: CASSFGSVYSNQPQHF. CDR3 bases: TGTGCCAGCAGTTTCGGTTCGGTTTATAGCAATCAGCCCCAGCATTTT.

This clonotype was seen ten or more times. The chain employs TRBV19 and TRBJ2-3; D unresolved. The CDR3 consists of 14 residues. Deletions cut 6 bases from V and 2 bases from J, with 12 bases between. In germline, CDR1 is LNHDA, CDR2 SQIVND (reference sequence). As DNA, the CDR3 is TGTGCCAGTAGCCCTCGGACCTACACAGATACGCAGTATTTT. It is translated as CASSPRTYTDTQYF.

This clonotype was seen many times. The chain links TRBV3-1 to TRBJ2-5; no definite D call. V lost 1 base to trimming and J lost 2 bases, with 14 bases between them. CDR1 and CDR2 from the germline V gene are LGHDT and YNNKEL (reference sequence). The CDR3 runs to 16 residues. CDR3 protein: CASSQVWGLGQETQYF. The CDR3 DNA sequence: TGTGCCAGCAGCCAAGTCTGGGGATTGGGACAAGAGACCCAGTACTTC.

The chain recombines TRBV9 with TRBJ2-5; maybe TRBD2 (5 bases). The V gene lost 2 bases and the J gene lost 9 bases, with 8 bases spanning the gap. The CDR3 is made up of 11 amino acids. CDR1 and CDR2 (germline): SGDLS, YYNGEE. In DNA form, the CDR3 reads TGTGCCAGCAGCGTCGGGGAGCCCCAGTACTTC. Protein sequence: CASSVGEPQYF.

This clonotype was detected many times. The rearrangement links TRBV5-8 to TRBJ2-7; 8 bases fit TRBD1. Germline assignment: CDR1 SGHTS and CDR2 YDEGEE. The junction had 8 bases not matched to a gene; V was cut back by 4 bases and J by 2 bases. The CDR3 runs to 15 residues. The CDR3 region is CASSHRTGLAYEQYF. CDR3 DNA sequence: TGTGCCAGCAGCCACCGGACAGGGTTGGCCTACGAGCAGTACTTC.

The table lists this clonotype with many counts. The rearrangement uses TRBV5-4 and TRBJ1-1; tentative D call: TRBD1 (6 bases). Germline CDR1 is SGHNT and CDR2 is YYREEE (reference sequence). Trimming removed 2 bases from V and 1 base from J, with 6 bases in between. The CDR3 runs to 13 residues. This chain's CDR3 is CASSLQGNTEAFF. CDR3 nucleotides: TGTGCCAGCAGCTTACAGGGGAACACTGAAGCTTTCTTT. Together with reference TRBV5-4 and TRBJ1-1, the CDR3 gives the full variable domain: ETGVTQSPTHLIKTRGQQVTLRCSSQSGHNTVSWYQQALGQGPQFIFQYYREEENGRGNFPPRFSGLQFPNYSSELNVNALELDDSALYLCASSLQGNTEAFFGQGTRLTVV.

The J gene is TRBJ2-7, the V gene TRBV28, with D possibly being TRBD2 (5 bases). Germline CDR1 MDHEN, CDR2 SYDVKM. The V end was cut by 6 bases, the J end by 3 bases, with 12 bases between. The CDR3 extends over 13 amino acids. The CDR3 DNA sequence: TGTGCCAGCAGACCCCCGGGGATCTACGAGCAGTACTTC. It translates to CASRPPGIYEQYF.

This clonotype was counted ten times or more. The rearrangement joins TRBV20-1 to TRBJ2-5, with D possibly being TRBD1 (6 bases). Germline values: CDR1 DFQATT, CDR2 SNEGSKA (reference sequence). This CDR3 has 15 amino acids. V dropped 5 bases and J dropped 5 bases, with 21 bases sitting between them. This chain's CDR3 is CSARSQTGTMETQYF. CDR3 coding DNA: TGCAGTGCTCGAAGTCAAACAGGGACGATGGAGACCCAGTACTTC.

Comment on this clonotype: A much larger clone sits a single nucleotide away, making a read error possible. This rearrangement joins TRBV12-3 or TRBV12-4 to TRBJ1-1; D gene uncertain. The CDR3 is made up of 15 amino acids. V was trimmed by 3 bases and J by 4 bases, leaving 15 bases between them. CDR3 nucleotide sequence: TGTGCCAGCAGTTTTGACCCGAGAGCTGGCACTGAAGCTTTCTTT. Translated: CASSFDPRAGTEAFF.

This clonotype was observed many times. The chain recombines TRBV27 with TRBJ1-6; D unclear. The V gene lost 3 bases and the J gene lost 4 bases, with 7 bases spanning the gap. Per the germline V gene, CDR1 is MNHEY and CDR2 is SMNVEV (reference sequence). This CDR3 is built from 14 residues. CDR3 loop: CASSFAGYNSPLHF. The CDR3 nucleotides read TGTGCCAGCAGTTTTGCGGGATATAATTCACCCCTCCACTTT.

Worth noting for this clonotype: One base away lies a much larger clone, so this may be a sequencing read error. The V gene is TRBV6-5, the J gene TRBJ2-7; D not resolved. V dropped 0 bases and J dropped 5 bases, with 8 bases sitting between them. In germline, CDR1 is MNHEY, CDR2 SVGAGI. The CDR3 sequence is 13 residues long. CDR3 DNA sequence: TGTGCCAGCAGTTACTCGAATGGGGACGAGCAGTACTTC. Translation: CASSYSNGDEQYF.

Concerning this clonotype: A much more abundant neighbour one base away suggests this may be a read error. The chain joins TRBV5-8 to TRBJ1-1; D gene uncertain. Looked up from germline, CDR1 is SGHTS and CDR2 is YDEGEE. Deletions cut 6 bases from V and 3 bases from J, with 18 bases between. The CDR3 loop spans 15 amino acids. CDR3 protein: CASTPRRRRDTEAFF. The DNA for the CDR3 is TGTGCCAGCACCCCGAGGAGGCGTAGGGACACTGAAGCTTTCTTT.

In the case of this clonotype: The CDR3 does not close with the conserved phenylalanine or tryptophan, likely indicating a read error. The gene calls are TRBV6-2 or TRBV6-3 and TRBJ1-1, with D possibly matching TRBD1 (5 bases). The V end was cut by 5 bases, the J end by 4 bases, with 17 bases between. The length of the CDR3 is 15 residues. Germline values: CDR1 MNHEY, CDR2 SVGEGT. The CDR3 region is CASSHGTAGGTEAFL. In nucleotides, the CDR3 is TGTGCCAGCAGTCACGGGACGGCCGGGGGCACTGAAGCTTTCTTA.

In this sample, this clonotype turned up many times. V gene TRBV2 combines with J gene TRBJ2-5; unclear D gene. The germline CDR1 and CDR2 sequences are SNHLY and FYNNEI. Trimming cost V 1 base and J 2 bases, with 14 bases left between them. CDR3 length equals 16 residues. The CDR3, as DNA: TGTGCCAGCAGTGAAGGTTTCCAACCTTTACAAGAGACCCAGTACTTC. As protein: CASSEGFQPLQETQYF.

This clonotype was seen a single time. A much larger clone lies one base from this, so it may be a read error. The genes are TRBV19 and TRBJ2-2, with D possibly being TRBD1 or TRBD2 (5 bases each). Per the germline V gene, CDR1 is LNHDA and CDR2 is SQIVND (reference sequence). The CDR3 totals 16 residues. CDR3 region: CASSMSPIGVAGALFF. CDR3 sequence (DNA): TGTGCCAGTAGTATGAGTCCAATCGGAGTGGCCGGGGCGCTGTTTTTT.

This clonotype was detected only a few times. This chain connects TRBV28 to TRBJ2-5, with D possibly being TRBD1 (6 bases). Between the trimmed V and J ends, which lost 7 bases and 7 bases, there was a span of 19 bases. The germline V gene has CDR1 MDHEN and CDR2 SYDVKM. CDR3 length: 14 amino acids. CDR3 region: CASTLGGRVWTQYF. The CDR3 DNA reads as TGTGCCAGCACCTTAGGGGGTAGAGTTTGGACCCAGTACTTC.

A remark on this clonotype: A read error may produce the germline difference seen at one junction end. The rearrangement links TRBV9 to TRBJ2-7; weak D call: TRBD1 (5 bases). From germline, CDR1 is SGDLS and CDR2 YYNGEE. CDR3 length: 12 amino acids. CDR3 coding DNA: TGTGCTAGCAGCCCAGGGCTGCTCGAGCAGTACTTC. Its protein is CASSPGLLEQYF.

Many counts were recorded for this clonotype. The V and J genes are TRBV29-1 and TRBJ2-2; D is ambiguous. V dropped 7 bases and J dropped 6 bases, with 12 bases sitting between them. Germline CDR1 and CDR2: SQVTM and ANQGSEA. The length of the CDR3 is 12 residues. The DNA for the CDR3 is TGCAGCGCGATCCTCCCGTCCGGGGAGCTGTTTTTT. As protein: CSAILPSGELFF.

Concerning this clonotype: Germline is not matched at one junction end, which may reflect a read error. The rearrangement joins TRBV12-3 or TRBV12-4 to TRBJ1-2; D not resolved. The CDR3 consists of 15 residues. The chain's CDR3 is CASSFDPGSNYDYTF. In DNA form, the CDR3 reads TGTGCCAGCAGTTTCGACCCGGGTTCGAACTATGACTACACCTTC.

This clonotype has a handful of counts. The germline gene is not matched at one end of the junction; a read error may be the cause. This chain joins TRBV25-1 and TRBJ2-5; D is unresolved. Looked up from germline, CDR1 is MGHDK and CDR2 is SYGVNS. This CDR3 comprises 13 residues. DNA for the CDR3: TGTGCCGGCAGTGACGTGTACCGGGAGACCCAGTACTTC. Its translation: CAGSDVYRETQYF.

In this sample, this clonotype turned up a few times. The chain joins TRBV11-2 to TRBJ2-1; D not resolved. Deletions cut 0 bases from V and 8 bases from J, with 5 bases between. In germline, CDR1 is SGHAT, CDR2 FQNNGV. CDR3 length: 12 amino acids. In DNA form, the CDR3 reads TGTGCCAGCAGCTTAGACAGGCATGAGCAGTTCTTC. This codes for CASSLDRHEQFF.

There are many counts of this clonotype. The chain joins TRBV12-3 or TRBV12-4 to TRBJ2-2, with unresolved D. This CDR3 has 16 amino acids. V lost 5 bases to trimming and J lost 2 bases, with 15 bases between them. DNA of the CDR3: TGTGCCAGCAGTCCCTTAACTCCAGGAAACACCGGGGAGCTGTTTTTT. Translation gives CASSPLTPGNTGELFF.

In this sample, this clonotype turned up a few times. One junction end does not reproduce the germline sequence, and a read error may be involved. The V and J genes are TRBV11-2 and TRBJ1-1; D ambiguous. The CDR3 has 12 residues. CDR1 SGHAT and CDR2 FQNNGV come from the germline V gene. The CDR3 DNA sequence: TGTGCCAGCAGCTTAATTGGCACTGGAGCTTTCTTT. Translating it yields CASSLIGTGAFF.

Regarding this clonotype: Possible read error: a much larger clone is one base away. The CDR3, as DNA: TGTGCCACCAGACAGGGGGCCGTGGAAACTGAAGCTTTCTTT. Protein sequence: CATRQGAVETEAFF. This rearrangement joins TRBV21-1 to TRBJ1-1; TRBD1, the table's D call, lacks a check against the DNA. TRBV21-1 is designated a pseudogene. The CDR3 length is 14 residues.

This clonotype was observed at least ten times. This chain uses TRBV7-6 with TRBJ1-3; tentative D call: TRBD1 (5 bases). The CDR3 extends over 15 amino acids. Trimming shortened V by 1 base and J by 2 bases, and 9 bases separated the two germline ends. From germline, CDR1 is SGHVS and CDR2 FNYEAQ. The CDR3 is CASSLEGATGNTIYF. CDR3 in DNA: TGTGCCAGCAGCTTAGAAGGGGCCACTGGAAACACCATATATTTT.